This T cell receptor beta chain emerged from a study of T cells in Graves' hyperthyroidism and ophthalmopathy. The study, taken as a whole, reports: A median approximately 6.8 months before onset, the model predicted ophthalmopathy.

CDR3 size: 13 residues. Germline V gene sequence: CDR1 LNHDA, CDR2 SQIVND (reference sequence). The V end was cut by 5 bases, the J end by 4 bases, with 11 bases between. The source material, RNA transcripts, was used to amplify TCR beta CDR3 regions. Researchers ran a first-round RT-PCR on the TCR CDR3 using the HTBI primer set. TCRdb re-called the multiplex PCR reads through MiXCR, storing one row per CDR3 protein. This sample has more than 550,000 distinct CDR3 sequences, with around 15% found just once. Only a few counts were recorded for this clonotype. Its antigen is as yet unknown. A much larger clone sits a single nucleotide away, making a read error possible.

The clonotype comes from a man over 45 with Graves' hyperthyroidism. What was sequenced was blood. The rearrangement joins TRBV19 to TRBJ1-2, with D maybe TRBD1 (6 bases). The CDR3 protein is CASSARDTYGYTF. CDR3 coding DNA: TGTGCCAGTAGTGCGCGGGACACCTATGGCTACACCTTC.